Listed below are T cell receptor beta chains from one sample, sequenced in a study of blood T cell repertoires in COVID-19. Profiling relied on immunoSEQ multiplex PCR, and the TCRdb table lists in-frame clones only, not all of them. The data show about 150,000 clones, approximately 86% seen once. Material for sequencing was peripheral blood. These receptors were taken from a woman aged 70-85 years with acute or convalescent COVID-19. The CDR3 runs from the conserved cysteine through the conserved F or W. Fields, in order: J gene, clone size, D gene, V gene, CDR3 DNA, CDR3 protein. A D gene is named only where the DNA matches it firmly. Size values are once, few and many counts, or a class for expanded clones, and some rows have none.

TRBJ2-3	-	-	TRBV24-1	TGTGCCACCAGCAGGGATGGGCGGGACGGGCGGTATTTT	CATSRDGRDGRYF
TRBJ2-3	once	TRBD1	TRBV27	TGTGCCAGCAGTTTACGCCCGACAGGGGGGAAAGATACGCAGTATTTT	CASSLRPTGGKDTQYF
TRBJ2-2	-	TRBD1	TRBV7-2	TGTGCCAGCAGCCCCGACAGGGCTTCGGGCACCGGGGAGCTGTTTTTT	CASSPDRASGTGELFF
TRBJ1-5	-	TRBD1	TRBV6-2/TRBV6-3	TGTGCCAGCAGTTACGGGGGACAGGGAATTCAGCCCCAGCATTTT	CASSYGGQGIQPQHF
TRBJ1-1	-	TRBD1	TRBV14	TGTGCCAGCAGCCGGAGGCTAGGACAGGGGGCTCGGAGCACTGAAGCTTTCTTT	CASSRRLGQGARSTEAFF
TRBJ1-5	once	-	TRBV18	TGTGCCAGCTCAAACAGGGAGCAGGTCAATCAGCCCCAGCATTTT	CASSNREQVNQPQHF
TRBJ2-3	-	TRBD1	TRBV24-1	TGTGCCACCAGTGATCCGGGACAGGGTACAGATACGCAGTATTTT	CATSDPGQGTDTQYF
TRBJ2-5	few	TRBD2	TRBV5-1	TGCGCCAGCAGCTTACTAGCGGGGGGGCCAGGGGAGACCCAGTACTTC	CASSLLAGGPGETQYF
TRBJ2-3	-	TRBD1	TRBV2	TGTGCCAGCAGAAGGGACAGGGAGGGCACAGATACGCAGTATTTT	CASRRDREGTDTQYF
TRBJ2-2	-	-	TRBV7-3	TGTGCCAGCAGCACACAGGGACCTAACACCGGGGAGCTGTTTTTT	CASSTQGPNTGELFF
TRBJ2-7	-	-	TRBV12-3/TRBV12-4	TGTGCCAGCCGTGTCGACAGTTCCTACGAGCAGTACTTC	CASRVDSSYEQYF
TRBJ2-5	-	TRBD2	TRBV6-5	TGTGCCAGCAGCCCGGGACTAGGAAAGACCCAGTACTTC	CASSPGLGKTQYF
TRBJ1-2	few	TRBD1	TRBV18	TGTGCCAGCTCACCAAGGCAGGGGGCGTCGGACGGCTACACCTTC	CASSPRQGASDGYTF
TRBJ1-5	-	-	TRBV4-1	TGCGCCAGCAGCCAGGAAGGAGTCCGCAATCAGCCCCAGCATTTT	CASSQEGVRNQPQHF
TRBJ1-2	once	TRBD1	TRBV28	TGTGCCAGCAGTCCACCGGGACAGGGAACTGGCTACACCTTC	CASSPPGQGTGYTF
TRBJ2-6	-	TRBD1	TRBV5-1	TGCGCCAGCAGCTTCTTATCACAGGGGTCCGGGGCCAACGTCCTGACTTTC	CASSFLSQGSGANVLTF
TRBJ1-6	-	TRBD1	TRBV4-1	TGCGCCAGCAGCCAGGCCGGACAGGGGAGCTCACCCCTCCACTTT	CASSQAGQGSSPLHF
TRBJ1-2	-	-	TRBV6-2/TRBV6-3	TGTGCCAGCAGTTACGCATCTGCGGGACGGAAGAACTATGGCTACACCTTC	CASSYASAGRKNYGYTF
TRBJ1-2	-	-	TRBV3-1/TRBV3-2	TGTGCCAGCAGCCTAGACAGCGATGGCTACACCTTC	CASSLDSDGYTF
TRBJ1-6	-	-	TRBV2	TGTGCCAGCAGATCTTTAAGAGGAGATAATTCACCCCTCCACTTT	CASRSLRGDNSPLHF
TRBJ1-2	once	TRBD1	TRBV6-2/TRBV6-3	TGTGCCAGCAGTTACCAGGACAGGAAAGCTAACTATGGCTACACCTTC	CASSYQDRKANYGYTF
TRBJ2-3	-	TRBD2	TRBV5-5	TGTGCCAGCAGCCCGATGGGACTAGCGGGGGGCACAGATACGCAGTATTTT	CASSPMGLAGGTDTQYF
TRBJ1-2	-	TRBD1	TRBV7-2	TGTGCCAGCAGCTTAACTCATACCGGGACAGCGAACGGGGGCTACACCTTC	CASSLTHTGTANGGYTF
TRBJ1-3	-	-	TRBV6-5	TGTGCCAGCAGTTACGGCGGGACTCCGCCTGGAAACACCATATATTTT	CASSYGGTPPGNTIYF
TRBJ2-5	-	TRBD1	TRBV29-1	TGCAGCGTTGACGGGGCAGGGGGCTACCAAGAGACCCAGTACTTC	CSVDGAGGYQETQYF
TRBJ1-6	-	-	TRBV9	TGTGCCAGCACCGGGAGCACTGGAGATTCACCCCTCCACTTT	CASTGSTGDSPLHF
TRBJ1-5	-	-	TRBV28	TGTGCCAGCACCTCAGATAGCAATCAGCCCCAGCATTTT	CASTSDSNQPQHF
TRBJ1-1	-	TRBD1	TRBV24-1	TGTGCCACCAGTGAACGGGACAGGGAAGAAGCTTTCTTT	CATSERDREEAFF
TRBJ2-2	once	TRBD2	TRBV3-1/TRBV3-2	TGTGCCAGCAGCCTTAGGAGGACTAGCGGGGTAACCGGGGAGCTGTTTTTT	CASSLRRTSGVTGELFF
TRBJ2-5	-	TRBD1	TRBV24-1	TGTGCCACCAGTGCTGGGACAGGGGGCCCAGAGACCCAGTACTTC	CATSAGTGGPETQYF
TRBJ1-6	-	-	TRBV6-5	TGTGCCAGCAGTATGGAGGAGGGCGTCCGGTCACCCCTCCACTTT	CASSMEEGVRSPLHF
TRBJ1-1	-	-	TRBV6-5	TGTGCCAGCAGCCCAACTATGAACACTGAAGCTTTCTTT	CASSPTMNTEAFF
TRBJ1-2	-	-	TRBV27	TGTGCCAGCAGTTTAGCTCCAGGGAACTATGGCTACACCTTC	CASSLAPGNYGYTF
TRBJ1-2	-	TRBD1	TRBV5-1	TGCGCCAGCAGCTTGGAGGTCGCCGACAGGGGGCGCGGGTATGGCTACACCTTC	CASSLEVADRGRGYGYTF
TRBJ2-5	-	TRBD1	TRBV3-1/TRBV3-2	TGTGCCAGCAGCCTCAGGGGGCGAGAGACCCAGTACTTC	CASSLRGRETQYF
TRBJ2-3	once	TRBD2	TRBV9	TGTGCCAGCAGCGTAGACGGGCGGGGGTCCACAGATACGCAGTATTTT	CASSVDGRGSTDTQYF
TRBJ1-1	-	-	TRBV4-1	TGCGCCAGCAGCCACCTCACCGGGGGGCAAACTGAAGCTTTCTTT	CASSHLTGGQTEAFF
TRBJ2-3	-	TRBD2	TRBV4-1	TGCGCCAGCAGCCAACCTCCGGGGGCGGGGGGGCGCAAAGATACGCAGTATTTT	CASSQPPGAGGRKDTQYF